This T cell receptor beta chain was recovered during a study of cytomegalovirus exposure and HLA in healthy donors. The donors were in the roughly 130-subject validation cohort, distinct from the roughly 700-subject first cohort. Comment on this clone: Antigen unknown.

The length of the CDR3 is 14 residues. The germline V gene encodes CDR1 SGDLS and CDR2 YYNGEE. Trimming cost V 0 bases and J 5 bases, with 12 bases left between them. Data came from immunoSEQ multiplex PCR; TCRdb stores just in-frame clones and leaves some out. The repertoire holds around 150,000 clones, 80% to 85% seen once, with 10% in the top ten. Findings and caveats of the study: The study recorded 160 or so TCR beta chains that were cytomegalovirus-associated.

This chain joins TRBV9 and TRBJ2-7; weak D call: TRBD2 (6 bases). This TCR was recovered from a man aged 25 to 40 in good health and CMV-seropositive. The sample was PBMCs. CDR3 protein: CASSVDGGRHEQYF. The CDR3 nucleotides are TGTGCCAGCAGCGTAGATGGAGGGCGGCACGAGCAGTACTTC. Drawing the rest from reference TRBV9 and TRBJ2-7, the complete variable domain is DSGVTQTPKHLITATGQRVTLRCSPRSGDLSVYWYQQSLDQGLQFLIQYYNGEERAKGNILERFSAQQFPDLHSELNLSSLELGDSALYFCASSVDGGRHEQYFGPGTRLTVT.